This is a list of T cell receptor beta chains from one sample in a study of human T cells and chemical hapten exposure. Each CDR3 protein is one row after TCRdb ran MiXCR on the RACE reads. Counted here are around 56,000 distinct CDR3 sequences, more than 9% occurring once; the ten biggest clones make up 9.6%. This sample comprised whole blood, obtained in connection with sensitization to the hapten diphenylcyclopropenone (DPC). These receptors were taken from a man in his forties or fifties with alopecia areata. Some clones in this sample may be carry-over from other donors' samples. Each CDR3 is given with its conserved first and last residue. The order of the fields is J gene, V gene, clone size, D gene, CDR3 protein, CDR3 DNA. A D gene is named only where the DNA matches it firmly. Part of the rows lack a size; the others show once, few, many or a class for expanded clones.

TRBJ1-1 TRBV15 NA TRBD1 CATSSNRGAEAFF TGTGCCACCAGCAGCAACAGGGGGGCAGAAGCTTTCTTT
TRBJ1-1 TRBV18 many NA CASSPELNTEAFF TGTGCCAGCTCACCAGAGTTGAACACTGAAGCTTTCTTT
TRBJ1-1 TRBV7-9 once TRBD1 CASSLTQGATEAFF TGTGCCAGCAGCTTAACACAGGGGGCTACTGAAGCTTTCTTT
TRBJ2-1 TRBV11-2 NA NA CASSLLVRSYNEQFF TGTGCCAGCAGCTTACTAGTTCGGTCCTACAATGAGCAGTTCTTC
TRBJ2-7 TRBV20-1 NA TRBD2 CSAPGLAGPYEQYF TGCAGTGCGCCCGGACTAGCGGGGCCCTACGAGCAGTACTTC
TRBJ2-1 TRBV5-1 many NA CASGAGGAGWLDEQFF TGCGCCAGCGGCGCAGGGGGGGCAGGGTGGTTGGATGAGCAGTTCTTC
TRBJ2-1 TRBV20-1 many NA CSALLWDEQFF TGCAGTGCTCTCCTCTGGGATGAGCAGTTCTTC
TRBJ1-5 TRBV2 many NA CASRGTGRQPQHF TGTGCCAGCAGGGGAACAGGGCGGCAGCCCCAGCATTTT
TRBJ2-1 TRBV7-2 many NA CASSPYGEQFF TGTGCCAGCAGCCCCTATGGTGAGCAGTTCTTC
TRBJ2-2 TRBV20-1 many NA CSAREGYNTGELFF TGCAGTGCTAGAGAGGGGTATAACACCGGGGAGCTGTTTTTT
TRBJ2-2 TRBV7-9 few TRBD1 CASSTHRGTGELFF TGTGCCAGCAGCACACACAGGGGCACCGGGGAGCTGTTTTTT
TRBJ2-1 TRBV28 NA TRBD2 CASSLEPGGYNEQFF TGTGCCAGCAGTTTGGAACCCGGGGGGTACAATGAGCAGTTCTTC
TRBJ1-2 TRBV28 few TRBD1 CASSFSPGTGYYGYTF TGTGCCAGCAGTTTTAGTCCCGGGACAGGGTACTATGGCTACACCTTC
TRBJ2-5 TRBV12-3/TRBV12-4 many NA CASSLIGETQYF TGTGCCAGCAGTTTAATCGGGGAGACCCAGTACTTC
TRBJ1-5 TRBV21-1 NA NA CASSKAGQPQHF TGTGCCAGCAGCAAAGCTGGCCAGCCCCAGCATTTT
TRBJ1-2 TRBV12-3/TRBV12-4 NA TRBD1 CASSPGQGAGGYTF TGTGCCAGCAGCCCGGGACAGGGGGCCGGCGGCTACACCTTC
TRBJ2-1 TRBV9 many TRBD2 CASSPGTRGIGQFF TGTGCCAGCAGCCCCGGGACTAGGGGTATAGGGCAGTTCTTC